The 17 T cell receptor beta chains below come from one sample, sequenced in a study of control samples from healthy donors and cancer patients. Method: immunoSEQ multiplex PCR; TCRdb's copy keeps in-frame clones and lacks some. Among about 250,000 clones, over 70% were seen once, and the ten largest hold roughly 13%. Sequencing was carried out using PBMCs. These receptors all stem from a woman in her fifties or sixties with lung cancer.

The chain links TRBV5-1 to TRBJ2-3; tentative D call: TRBD1 (5 bases). Germline-derived CDR1 and CDR2 are SGHRS and YFSETQ. The CDR3 extends over 14 amino acids. The V and J ends lost 1 base and 4 bases respectively, with 10 bases between them. The DNA of the CDR3 is TGCGCCAGCAGCTTGCCAGGGCGCCCAGATACGCAGTATTTT. Protein: CASSLPGRPDTQYF.

The chain uses TRBV5-8 and TRBJ1-4; 7 bases are a match to TRBD1. V lost 3 bases, J lost 4 bases, and 9 bases stayed unmatched. The CDR3 length is 16 residues. Looked up from germline, CDR1 is SGHTS and CDR2 is YDEGEE. DNA for the CDR3: TGTGCCAGCAGCTCGCAATGGGGACAGCTTAATGAAAAACTGTTTTTT. This sequence encodes CASSSQWGQLNEKLFF.

The chain joins TRBV3-1 (or the pseudogene TRBV3-2) to TRBJ2-2; D tentatively fits TRBD1 or TRBD2 (5 bases each). Trimming stripped 4 bases from V and 2 bases from J, with 11 bases between. This CDR3 region has 15 residues. The germline V gene has CDR1 LGHDT and CDR2 YNNKEL (reference sequence). CDR3 sequence reads: CASSLGTGNTGELFF. As DNA, the CDR3 is TGTGCCAGCAGCCTGGGGACGGGAAACACCGGGGAGCTGTTTTTT.

The V gene is TRBV28, the J gene TRBJ1-2; no reliable D call. Per germline, CDR1 MDHEN and CDR2 SYDVKM. V shed 5 bases and J shed 4 bases, with 17 bases lying between them. The CDR3 is 15 amino acids. DNA of the CDR3: TGTGCCAGCAGTCTAGGATCGGACGGACGCTATGGCTACACCTTC. Protein: CASSLGSDGRYGYTF.

The chain couples TRBV7-9 to TRBJ1-2; 7 nucleotides line up with TRBD1. Trimming cost V 8 bases and J 4 bases; bases outside gene matches: 7. CDR1 SEHNR and CDR2 FQNEAQ come from the germline V gene (reference sequence). The CDR3 length is 13 residues. The CDR3 sequence is CASPSGTAYGYTF. The CDR3 DNA is TGTGCCAGCCCCTCCGGGACAGCCTATGGCTACACCTTC. Using reference TRBV7-9 and TRBJ1-2 for the parts outside the CDR3, the full variable domain is DTGVSQNPRHKITKRGQNVTFRCDPISEHNRLYWYRQTLGQGPEFLTYFQNEAQLEKSRLLSDRFSAERPKGSFSTLEIQRTEQGDSAMYLCASPSGTAYGYTFGSGTRLTVV.

The rearrangement uses TRBV9 and TRBJ2-7; D call uncertain. The V and J ends lost 4 bases and 4 bases respectively, with 18 bases between them. The CDR3 sequence is 15 residues long. Germline loops: CDR1 SGDLS, CDR2 YYNGEE. This chain's CDR3 is CASSPYSAGRYEQYF. Written as DNA, the CDR3 is TGTGCCAGCAGCCCTTATTCCGCAGGCCGGTACGAGCAGTACTTC.

The genes are TRBV5-6 and TRBJ1-1; D remains unclear. This CDR3 contains 14 residues. Germline CDR1 and CDR2: SGHDT and YYEEEE. Trimming removed 4 bases at V and 5 bases at J, with 15 bases between. Here the CDR3 DNA reads TGTGCCAGCAGCACGCCCGGGTTGGGAACTGAAGCTTTCTTT. Protein sequence: CASSTPGLGTEAFF.

This rearrangement joins TRBV28 to TRBJ1-6; TRBD1 is a possible D gene (5 bases). The CDR3 length is 14 residues. The V gene lost 5 bases and the J gene lost 8 bases, with 13 bases spanning the gap. The germline CDR1 and CDR2 sequences are MDHEN and SYDVKM. CDR3 protein: CASSRMGGDSPLHF. CDR3 sequence (DNA): TGTGCCAGCAGTAGAATGGGGGGGGATTCACCCCTCCACTTT.

The rearrangement links TRBV7-8 to TRBJ1-2, with a weak D call TRBD1 (5 bases). Trimming took 5 bases from V and 5 from J, leaving 12 bases between them. The CDR3 runs 13 residues. Germline values: CDR1 SGHVS, CDR2 FQNEAQ. Here the CDR3 reads CASSRQPEYGYTF. DNA for the CDR3: TGTGCCAGCAGCCGACAGCCTGAGTATGGCTACACCTTC.

CDR3 amino acids: CASSPIRGVGTQYF. CDR3 DNA sequence: TGTGCCAGCAGCCCCATCCGGGGAGTCGGGACCCAGTACTTC. This chain joins TRBV16 and TRBJ2-5, with D perhaps matching TRBD2 (5 bases). CDR3 size: 14 residues. Germline V gene sequence: CDR1 KGHSY, CDR2 FQNENV. Trimming left V 4 bases short and J 7 bases short, with 16 bases between.

This rearrangement joins TRBV6-4 to TRBJ2-3, with TRBD1 identical over 8 bases. CDR1 and CDR2 from the germline V gene are MRHNA and SNTAGT. This CDR3 is built from 15 residues. V lost 2 bases and J lost 4; bases outside the gene matches: 5. CDR3 bases: TGTGCCAGCAGTGACGTACAGGGGGGCCCAGATACGCAGTATTTT. Its translation is CASSDVQGGPDTQYF.

The chain joins TRBV29-1 to TRBJ2-1; D not resolved. The germline gives CDR1 SQVTM, CDR2 ANQGSEA. Trimming stripped 2 bases from V and 8 bases from J, with 7 bases between. The CDR3 has 11 residues. The DNA of the CDR3 is TGCAGCGTTGAAACCGTGGATGAGCAGTTCTTC. As protein: CSVETVDEQFF.

The chain uses TRBV6-4 and TRBJ2-1; D is unresolved. Trimming took 0 bases from V and 12 from J, leaving 12 bases between them. The CDR3 is made up of 13 amino acids. Germline lookup yields CDR1 MRHNA and CDR2 SNTAGT. DNA for the CDR3: TGTGCCAGCAGTGACTCGGCGCTAGGACGGCAGTTCTTC. Translated: CASSDSALGRQFF.

V gene TRBV2 combines with J gene TRBJ2-3; D could derive from TRBD1 or TRBD2 (5 bases each). Between the trimmed V and J ends, which lost 4 bases and 5 bases, there was a span of 13 bases. This CDR3 has 14 amino acids. Germline CDR1 and CDR2: SNHLY and FYNNEI. The CDR3 here is CASSVRARGDTQYF. CDR3 DNA: TGTGCCAGCAGTGTGAGGGCTAGGGGAGATACGCAGTATTTT.

The chain is built from TRBV5-4 and TRBJ2-7; 9 bases align to TRBD2. With 4 bases clipped from V and 2 bases from J, the junction kept 10 bases outside the gene matches. The CDR3 covers 16 residues. CDR1 is SGHNT, CDR2 YYREEE, per germline (reference sequence). This CDR3 is CASSAPGLAGTYEQYF. The CDR3 bases are TGTGCCAGCAGCGCCCCCGGGCTAGCGGGAACCTACGAGCAGTACTTC.

This clone has more than one count but fewer than ten. This chain uses TRBV7-2 with TRBJ2-3; D ambiguous. This CDR3 is built from 15 residues. V was trimmed by 1 base and J by 1 base, leaving 9 bases between them. The germline CDR1 and CDR2 sequences are SGHTA and FQGNSA. The CDR3 DNA reads TGTGCCAGCAGCTTAGTGGCAAGGGGCACAGATACGCAGTATTTT. Its translation is CASSLVARGTDTQYF.

The chain has TRBV5-4 and TRBJ1-1, with TRBD1 matching over 10 bases. The CDR3 consists of 14 residues. Germline-derived CDR1 and CDR2 are SGHNT and YYREEE (reference sequence). Losses at the gene ends were 1 base for V and 11 bases for J; bases not matched to a gene: 8. The CDR3 loop reads CASSLMGDRGGAFF. In DNA form, the CDR3 reads TGTGCCAGCAGCTTGATGGGGGACAGGGGAGGTGCTTTCTTT.